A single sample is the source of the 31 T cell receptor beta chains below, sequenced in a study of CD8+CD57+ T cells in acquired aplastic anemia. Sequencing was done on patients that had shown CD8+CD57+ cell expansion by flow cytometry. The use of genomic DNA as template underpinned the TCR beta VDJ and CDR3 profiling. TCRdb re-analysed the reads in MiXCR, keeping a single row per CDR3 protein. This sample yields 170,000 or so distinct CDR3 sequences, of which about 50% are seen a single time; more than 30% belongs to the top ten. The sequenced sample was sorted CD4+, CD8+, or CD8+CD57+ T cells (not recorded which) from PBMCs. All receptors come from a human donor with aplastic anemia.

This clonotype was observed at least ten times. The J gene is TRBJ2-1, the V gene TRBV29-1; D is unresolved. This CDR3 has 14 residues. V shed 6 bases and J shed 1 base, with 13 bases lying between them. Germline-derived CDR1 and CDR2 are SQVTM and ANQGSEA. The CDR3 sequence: CSVPSLRSYNEQFF. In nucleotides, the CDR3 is TGCAGCGTGCCCAGTCTAAGATCCTACAATGAGCAGTTCTTC.

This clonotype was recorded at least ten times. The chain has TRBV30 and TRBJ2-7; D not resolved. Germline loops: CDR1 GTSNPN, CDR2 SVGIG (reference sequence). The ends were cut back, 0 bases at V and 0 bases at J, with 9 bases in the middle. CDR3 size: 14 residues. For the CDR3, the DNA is TGTGCCTGGAGTGTGCTCGGCCGCTCCTACGAGCAGTACTTC. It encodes CAWSVLGRSYEQYF.

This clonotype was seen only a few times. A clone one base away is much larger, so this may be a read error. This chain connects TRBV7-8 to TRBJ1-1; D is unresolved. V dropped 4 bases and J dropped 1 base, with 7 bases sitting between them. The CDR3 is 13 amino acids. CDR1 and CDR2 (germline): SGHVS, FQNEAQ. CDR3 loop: CASSSDQNTEAFF. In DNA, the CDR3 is TGTGCCAGCAGCTCAGACCAGAACACTGAAGCTTTCTTT.

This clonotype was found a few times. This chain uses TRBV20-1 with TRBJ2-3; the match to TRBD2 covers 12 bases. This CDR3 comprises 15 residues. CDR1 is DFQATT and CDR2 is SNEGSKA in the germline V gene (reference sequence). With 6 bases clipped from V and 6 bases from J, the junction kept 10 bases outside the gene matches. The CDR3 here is CSATGTSGPGDTQYF. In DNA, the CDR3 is TGCAGTGCGACCGGGACTAGCGGGCCGGGGGATACGCAGTATTTT.

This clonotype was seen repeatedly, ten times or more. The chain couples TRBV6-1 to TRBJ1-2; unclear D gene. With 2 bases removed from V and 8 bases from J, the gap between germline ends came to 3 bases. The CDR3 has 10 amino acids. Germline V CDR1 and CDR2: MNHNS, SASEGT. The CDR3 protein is CASSEIGYTF. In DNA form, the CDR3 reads TGTGCCAGCAGTGAAATAGGCTACACCTTC.

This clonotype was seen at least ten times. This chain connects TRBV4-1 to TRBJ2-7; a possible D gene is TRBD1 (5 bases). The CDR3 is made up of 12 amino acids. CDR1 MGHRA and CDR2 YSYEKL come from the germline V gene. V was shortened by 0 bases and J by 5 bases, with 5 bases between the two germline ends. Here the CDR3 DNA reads TGCGCCAGCAGCCAAGACAGGGACGAGCAGTACTTC. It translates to CASSQDRDEQYF.

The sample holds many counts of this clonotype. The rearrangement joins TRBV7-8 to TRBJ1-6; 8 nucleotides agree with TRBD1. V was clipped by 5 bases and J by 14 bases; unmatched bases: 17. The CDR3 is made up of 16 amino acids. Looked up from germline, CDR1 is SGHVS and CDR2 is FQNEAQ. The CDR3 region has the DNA TGTGCCAGCAGCCTCGACAGGGGACGCCTTAGTTTGACCCTCCACTTT. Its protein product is CASSLDRGRLSLTLHF.

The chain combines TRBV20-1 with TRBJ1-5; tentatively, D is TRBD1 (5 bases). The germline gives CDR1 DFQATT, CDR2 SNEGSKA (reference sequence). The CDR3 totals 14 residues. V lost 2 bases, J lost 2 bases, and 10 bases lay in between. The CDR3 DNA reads TGCAGTGCTAGACAGGGTAGTGGCAATCAGCCCCAGCATTTT. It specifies CSARQGSGNQPQHF.

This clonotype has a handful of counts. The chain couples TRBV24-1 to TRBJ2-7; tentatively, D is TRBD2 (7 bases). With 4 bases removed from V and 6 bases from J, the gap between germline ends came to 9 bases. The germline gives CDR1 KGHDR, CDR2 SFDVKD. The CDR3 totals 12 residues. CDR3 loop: CATSEGGREQYF. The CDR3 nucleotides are TGTGCCACCAGTGAGGGGGGGCGCGAGCAGTACTTC.

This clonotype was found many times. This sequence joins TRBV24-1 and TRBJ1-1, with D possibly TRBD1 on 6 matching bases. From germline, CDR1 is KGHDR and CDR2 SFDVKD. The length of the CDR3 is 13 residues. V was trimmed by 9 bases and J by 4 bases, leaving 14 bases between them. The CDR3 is CATREKGGTEAFF. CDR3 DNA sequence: TGTGCCACCCGGGAGAAGGGGGGCACTGAAGCTTTCTTT.

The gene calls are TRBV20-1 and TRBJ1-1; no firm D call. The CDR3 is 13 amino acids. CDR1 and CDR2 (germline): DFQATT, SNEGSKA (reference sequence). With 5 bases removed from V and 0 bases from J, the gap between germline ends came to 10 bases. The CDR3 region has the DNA TGCAGTGCTGCAGAGGTCGTGAACACTGAAGCTTTCTTT. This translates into CSAAEVVNTEAFF.

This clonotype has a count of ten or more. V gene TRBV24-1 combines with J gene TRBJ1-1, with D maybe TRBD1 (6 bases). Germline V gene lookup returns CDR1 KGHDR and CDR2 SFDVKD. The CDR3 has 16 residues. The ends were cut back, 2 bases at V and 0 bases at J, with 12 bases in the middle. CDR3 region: CATSDSSTGLNTEAFF. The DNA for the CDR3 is TGTGCCACCAGTGATTCATCTACAGGGTTGAACACTGAAGCTTTCTTT.

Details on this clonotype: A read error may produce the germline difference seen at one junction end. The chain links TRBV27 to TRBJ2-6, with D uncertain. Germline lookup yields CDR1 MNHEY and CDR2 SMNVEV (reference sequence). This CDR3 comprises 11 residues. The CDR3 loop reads CASSFSAGPNF. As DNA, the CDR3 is TGTGCCAGCAGTTTCTCGGCAGGCCCCAATTTT.

CDR3 nucleotide sequence: TGTGCCAGTATGCCAGGGCAGACTGAAGCTTTCTTT. It yields the protein CASMPGQTEAFF. The chain links TRBV19 to TRBJ1-1; the D gene is possibly TRBD1 (5 bases). CDR3 size: 12 residues. Per the germline V gene, CDR1 is LNHDA and CDR2 is SQIVND (reference sequence). Trimming pared 7 bases from V and 5 bases from J, leaving 11 bases between.

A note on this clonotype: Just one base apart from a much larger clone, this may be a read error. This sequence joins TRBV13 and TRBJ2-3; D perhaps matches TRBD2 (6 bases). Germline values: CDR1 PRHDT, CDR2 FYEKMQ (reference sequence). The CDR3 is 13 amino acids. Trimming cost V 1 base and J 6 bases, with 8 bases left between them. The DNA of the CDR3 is TGTGCCAGCAGCTTAGCGGGACTTGATACGCAGTATTTT. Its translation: CASSLAGLDTQYF.

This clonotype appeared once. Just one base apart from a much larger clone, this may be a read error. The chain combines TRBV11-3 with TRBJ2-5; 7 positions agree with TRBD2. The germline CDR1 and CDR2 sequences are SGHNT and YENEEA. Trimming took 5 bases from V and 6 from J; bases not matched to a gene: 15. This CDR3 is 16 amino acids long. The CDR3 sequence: CASSPRGEGGEKTQYF. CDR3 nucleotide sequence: TGTGCCAGCAGCCCCCGGGGCGAGGGAGGGGAAAAGACCCAGTACTTC.

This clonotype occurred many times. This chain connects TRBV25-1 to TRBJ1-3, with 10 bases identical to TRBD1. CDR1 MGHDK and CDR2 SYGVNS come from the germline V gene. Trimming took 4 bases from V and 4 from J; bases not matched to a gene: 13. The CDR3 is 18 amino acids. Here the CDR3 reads CASSGPSDRGLVGNTIYF. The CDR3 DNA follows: TGTGCCAGCAGTGGCCCCTCTGACAGGGGGCTAGTAGGAAACACCATATATTTT.

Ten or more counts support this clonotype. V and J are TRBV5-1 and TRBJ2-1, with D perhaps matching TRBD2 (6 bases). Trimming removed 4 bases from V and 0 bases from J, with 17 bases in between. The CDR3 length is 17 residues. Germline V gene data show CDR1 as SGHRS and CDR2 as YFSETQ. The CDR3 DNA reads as TGCGCCAGCAGCGCCGAACTAGCAGACAGCTCCTACAATGAGCAGTTCTTC. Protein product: CASSAELADSSYNEQFF.

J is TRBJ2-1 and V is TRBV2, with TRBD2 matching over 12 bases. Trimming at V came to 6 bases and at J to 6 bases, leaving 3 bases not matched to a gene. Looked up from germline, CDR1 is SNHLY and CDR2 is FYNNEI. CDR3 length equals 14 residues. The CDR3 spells CASSLTSGSNEQFF. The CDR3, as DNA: TGTGCCAGCAGCCTGACTAGCGGGAGCAATGAGCAGTTCTTC. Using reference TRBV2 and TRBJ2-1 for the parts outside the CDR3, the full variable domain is EPEVTQTPSHQVTQMGQEVILRCVPISNHLYFYWYRQILGQKVEFLVSFYNNEISEKSEIFDDQFSVERPDGSNFTLKIRSTKLEDSAMYFCASSLTSGSNEQFFGPGTRLTVL.

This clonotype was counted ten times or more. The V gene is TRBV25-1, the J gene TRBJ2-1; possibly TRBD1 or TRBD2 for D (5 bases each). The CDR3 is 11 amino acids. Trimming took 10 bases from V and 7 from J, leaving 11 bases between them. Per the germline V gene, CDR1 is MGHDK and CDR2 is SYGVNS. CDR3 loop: CATIWGNEQFF. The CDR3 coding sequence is TGTGCCACCATATGGGGGAATGAGCAGTTCTTC.

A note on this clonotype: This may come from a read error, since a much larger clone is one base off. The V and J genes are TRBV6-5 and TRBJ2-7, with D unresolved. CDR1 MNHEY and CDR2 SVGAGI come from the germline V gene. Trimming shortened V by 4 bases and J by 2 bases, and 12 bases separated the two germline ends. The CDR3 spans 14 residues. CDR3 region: CASSSGRPTYEQYF. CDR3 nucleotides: TGTGCCAGCAGTTCAGGACGTCCCACCTACGAGCAGTACTTC.

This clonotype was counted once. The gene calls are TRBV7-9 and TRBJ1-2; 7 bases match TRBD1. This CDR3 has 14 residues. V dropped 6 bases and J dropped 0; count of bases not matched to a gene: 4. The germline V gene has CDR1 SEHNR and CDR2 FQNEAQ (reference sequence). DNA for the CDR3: TGTGCCAGCAGACCGACAGGGACTAACTATGGCTACACCTTC. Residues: CASRPTGTNYGYTF.

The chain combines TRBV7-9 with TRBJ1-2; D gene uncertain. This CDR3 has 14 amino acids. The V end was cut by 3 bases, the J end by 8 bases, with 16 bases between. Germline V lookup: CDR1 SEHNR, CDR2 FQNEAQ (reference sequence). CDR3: CASSFVGDIQGYTF. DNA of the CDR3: TGTGCCAGCAGCTTTGTCGGGGATATACAGGGCTACACCTTC.

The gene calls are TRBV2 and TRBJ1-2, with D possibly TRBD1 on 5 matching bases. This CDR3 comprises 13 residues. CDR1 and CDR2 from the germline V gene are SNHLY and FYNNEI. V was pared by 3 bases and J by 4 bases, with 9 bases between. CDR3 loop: CASSELGTYGYTF. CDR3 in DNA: TGTGCCAGCAGTGAGTTGGGGACCTATGGCTACACCTTC.

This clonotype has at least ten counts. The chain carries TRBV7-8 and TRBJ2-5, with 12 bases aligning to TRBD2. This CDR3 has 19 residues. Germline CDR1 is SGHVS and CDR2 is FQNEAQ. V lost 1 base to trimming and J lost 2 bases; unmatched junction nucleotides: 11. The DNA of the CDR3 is TGTGCCAGCAGCTTAGGGGCCCTAGCGGGAGGGCCCAATCAAGAGACCCAGTACTTC. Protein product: CASSLGALAGGPNQETQYF. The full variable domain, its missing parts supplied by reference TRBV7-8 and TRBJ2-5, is GAGVSQSPRYKVAKRGQDVALRCDPISGHVSLFWYQQALGQGPEFLTYFQNEAQLDKSGLPSDRFFAERPEGSVSTLKIQRTQQEDSAVYLCASSLGALAGGPNQETQYFGPGTRLLVL.

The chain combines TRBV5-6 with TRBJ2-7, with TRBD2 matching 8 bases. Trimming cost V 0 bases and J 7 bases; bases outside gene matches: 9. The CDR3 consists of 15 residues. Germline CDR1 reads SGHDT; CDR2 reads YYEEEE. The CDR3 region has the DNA TGTGCCAGCAGCTTGGAAACTAGCGGCCCGAGGGAGCAGTACTTC. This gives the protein CASSLETSGPREQYF. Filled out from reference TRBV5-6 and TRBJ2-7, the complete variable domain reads DAGVTQSPTHLIKTRGQQVTLRCSPKSGHDTVSWYQQALGQGPQFIFQYYEEEERQRGNFPDRFSGHQFPNYSSELNVNALLLGDSALYLCASSLETSGPREQYFGPGTRLTVT.

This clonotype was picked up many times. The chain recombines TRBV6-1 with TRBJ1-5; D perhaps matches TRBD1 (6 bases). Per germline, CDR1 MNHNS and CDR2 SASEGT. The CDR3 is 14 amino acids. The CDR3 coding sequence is TGTGCTACTTACTCAGGGGAGAGGGGTCAGCCCCAGCATTTT. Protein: CATYSGERGQPQHF.

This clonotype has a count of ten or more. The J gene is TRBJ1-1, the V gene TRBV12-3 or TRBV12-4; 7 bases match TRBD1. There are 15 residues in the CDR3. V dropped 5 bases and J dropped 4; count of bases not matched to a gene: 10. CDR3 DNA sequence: TGTGCCAGCAGTGTCCCATCAACAGGGGCCACTGAAGCTTTCTTT. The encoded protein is CASSVPSTGATEAFF.

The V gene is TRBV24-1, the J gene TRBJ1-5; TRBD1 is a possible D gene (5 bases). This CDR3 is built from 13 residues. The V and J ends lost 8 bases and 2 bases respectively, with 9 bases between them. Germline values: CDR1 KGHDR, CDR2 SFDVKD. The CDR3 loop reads CATNRDGNQPQHF. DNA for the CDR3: TGTGCCACCAACCGGGACGGCAATCAGCCCCAGCATTTT.

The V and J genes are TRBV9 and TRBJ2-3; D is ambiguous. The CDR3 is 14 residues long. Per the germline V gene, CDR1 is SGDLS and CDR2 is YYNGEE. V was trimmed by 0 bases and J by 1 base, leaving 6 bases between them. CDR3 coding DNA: TGTGCCAGCAGCGTAGAAACGTGCACAGATACGCAGTATTTT. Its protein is CASSVETCTDTQYF.

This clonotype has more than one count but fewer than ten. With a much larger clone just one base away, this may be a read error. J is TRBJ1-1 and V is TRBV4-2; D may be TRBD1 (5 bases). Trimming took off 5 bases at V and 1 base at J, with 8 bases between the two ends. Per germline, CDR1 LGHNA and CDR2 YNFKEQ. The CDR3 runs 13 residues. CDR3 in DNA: TGTGCCAGCAGCTCGACAGAGAACACTGAAGCTTTCTTT. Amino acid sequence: CASSSTENTEAFF.